This T cell receptor (beta chain) is drawn from a study of control samples from healthy donors and cancer patients. The CDR3 consists of 13 residues. From germline, CDR1 is SQVTM and CDR2 ANQGSEA. The ends were cut back, 3 bases at V and 1 base at J, with 9 bases in the middle. Assay: immunoSEQ multiplex PCR; the TCRdb copy retains only in-frame clones and omits some. The sample has under 450,000 clones, 90% seen once. This clonotype was obtained from a man aged 40-49 years with head and neck cancer. The chain joins TRBV29-1 to TRBJ1-1, with D perhaps matching TRBD1 (5 bases). The sample was PBMCs. CDR3 DNA sequence: TGCAGCGTTGAGGGGCAGGCGAACACTGAAGCTTTCTTT. Translated: CSVEGQANTEAFF.